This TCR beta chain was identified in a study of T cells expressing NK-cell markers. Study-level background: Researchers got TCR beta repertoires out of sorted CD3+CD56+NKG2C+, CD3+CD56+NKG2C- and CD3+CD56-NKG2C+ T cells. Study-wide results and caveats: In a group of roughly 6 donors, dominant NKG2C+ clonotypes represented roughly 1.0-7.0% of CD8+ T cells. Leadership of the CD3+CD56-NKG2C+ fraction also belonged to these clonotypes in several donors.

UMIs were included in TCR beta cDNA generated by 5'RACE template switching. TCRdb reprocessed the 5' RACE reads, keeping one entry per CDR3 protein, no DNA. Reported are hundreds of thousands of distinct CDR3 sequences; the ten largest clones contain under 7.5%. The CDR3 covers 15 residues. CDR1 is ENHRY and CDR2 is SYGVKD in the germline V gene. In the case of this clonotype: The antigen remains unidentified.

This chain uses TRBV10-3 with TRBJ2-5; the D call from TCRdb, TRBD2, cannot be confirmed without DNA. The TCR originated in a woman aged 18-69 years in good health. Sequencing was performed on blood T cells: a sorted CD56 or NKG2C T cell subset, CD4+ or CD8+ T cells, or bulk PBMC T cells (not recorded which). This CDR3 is CAISESWLVGETQYF.